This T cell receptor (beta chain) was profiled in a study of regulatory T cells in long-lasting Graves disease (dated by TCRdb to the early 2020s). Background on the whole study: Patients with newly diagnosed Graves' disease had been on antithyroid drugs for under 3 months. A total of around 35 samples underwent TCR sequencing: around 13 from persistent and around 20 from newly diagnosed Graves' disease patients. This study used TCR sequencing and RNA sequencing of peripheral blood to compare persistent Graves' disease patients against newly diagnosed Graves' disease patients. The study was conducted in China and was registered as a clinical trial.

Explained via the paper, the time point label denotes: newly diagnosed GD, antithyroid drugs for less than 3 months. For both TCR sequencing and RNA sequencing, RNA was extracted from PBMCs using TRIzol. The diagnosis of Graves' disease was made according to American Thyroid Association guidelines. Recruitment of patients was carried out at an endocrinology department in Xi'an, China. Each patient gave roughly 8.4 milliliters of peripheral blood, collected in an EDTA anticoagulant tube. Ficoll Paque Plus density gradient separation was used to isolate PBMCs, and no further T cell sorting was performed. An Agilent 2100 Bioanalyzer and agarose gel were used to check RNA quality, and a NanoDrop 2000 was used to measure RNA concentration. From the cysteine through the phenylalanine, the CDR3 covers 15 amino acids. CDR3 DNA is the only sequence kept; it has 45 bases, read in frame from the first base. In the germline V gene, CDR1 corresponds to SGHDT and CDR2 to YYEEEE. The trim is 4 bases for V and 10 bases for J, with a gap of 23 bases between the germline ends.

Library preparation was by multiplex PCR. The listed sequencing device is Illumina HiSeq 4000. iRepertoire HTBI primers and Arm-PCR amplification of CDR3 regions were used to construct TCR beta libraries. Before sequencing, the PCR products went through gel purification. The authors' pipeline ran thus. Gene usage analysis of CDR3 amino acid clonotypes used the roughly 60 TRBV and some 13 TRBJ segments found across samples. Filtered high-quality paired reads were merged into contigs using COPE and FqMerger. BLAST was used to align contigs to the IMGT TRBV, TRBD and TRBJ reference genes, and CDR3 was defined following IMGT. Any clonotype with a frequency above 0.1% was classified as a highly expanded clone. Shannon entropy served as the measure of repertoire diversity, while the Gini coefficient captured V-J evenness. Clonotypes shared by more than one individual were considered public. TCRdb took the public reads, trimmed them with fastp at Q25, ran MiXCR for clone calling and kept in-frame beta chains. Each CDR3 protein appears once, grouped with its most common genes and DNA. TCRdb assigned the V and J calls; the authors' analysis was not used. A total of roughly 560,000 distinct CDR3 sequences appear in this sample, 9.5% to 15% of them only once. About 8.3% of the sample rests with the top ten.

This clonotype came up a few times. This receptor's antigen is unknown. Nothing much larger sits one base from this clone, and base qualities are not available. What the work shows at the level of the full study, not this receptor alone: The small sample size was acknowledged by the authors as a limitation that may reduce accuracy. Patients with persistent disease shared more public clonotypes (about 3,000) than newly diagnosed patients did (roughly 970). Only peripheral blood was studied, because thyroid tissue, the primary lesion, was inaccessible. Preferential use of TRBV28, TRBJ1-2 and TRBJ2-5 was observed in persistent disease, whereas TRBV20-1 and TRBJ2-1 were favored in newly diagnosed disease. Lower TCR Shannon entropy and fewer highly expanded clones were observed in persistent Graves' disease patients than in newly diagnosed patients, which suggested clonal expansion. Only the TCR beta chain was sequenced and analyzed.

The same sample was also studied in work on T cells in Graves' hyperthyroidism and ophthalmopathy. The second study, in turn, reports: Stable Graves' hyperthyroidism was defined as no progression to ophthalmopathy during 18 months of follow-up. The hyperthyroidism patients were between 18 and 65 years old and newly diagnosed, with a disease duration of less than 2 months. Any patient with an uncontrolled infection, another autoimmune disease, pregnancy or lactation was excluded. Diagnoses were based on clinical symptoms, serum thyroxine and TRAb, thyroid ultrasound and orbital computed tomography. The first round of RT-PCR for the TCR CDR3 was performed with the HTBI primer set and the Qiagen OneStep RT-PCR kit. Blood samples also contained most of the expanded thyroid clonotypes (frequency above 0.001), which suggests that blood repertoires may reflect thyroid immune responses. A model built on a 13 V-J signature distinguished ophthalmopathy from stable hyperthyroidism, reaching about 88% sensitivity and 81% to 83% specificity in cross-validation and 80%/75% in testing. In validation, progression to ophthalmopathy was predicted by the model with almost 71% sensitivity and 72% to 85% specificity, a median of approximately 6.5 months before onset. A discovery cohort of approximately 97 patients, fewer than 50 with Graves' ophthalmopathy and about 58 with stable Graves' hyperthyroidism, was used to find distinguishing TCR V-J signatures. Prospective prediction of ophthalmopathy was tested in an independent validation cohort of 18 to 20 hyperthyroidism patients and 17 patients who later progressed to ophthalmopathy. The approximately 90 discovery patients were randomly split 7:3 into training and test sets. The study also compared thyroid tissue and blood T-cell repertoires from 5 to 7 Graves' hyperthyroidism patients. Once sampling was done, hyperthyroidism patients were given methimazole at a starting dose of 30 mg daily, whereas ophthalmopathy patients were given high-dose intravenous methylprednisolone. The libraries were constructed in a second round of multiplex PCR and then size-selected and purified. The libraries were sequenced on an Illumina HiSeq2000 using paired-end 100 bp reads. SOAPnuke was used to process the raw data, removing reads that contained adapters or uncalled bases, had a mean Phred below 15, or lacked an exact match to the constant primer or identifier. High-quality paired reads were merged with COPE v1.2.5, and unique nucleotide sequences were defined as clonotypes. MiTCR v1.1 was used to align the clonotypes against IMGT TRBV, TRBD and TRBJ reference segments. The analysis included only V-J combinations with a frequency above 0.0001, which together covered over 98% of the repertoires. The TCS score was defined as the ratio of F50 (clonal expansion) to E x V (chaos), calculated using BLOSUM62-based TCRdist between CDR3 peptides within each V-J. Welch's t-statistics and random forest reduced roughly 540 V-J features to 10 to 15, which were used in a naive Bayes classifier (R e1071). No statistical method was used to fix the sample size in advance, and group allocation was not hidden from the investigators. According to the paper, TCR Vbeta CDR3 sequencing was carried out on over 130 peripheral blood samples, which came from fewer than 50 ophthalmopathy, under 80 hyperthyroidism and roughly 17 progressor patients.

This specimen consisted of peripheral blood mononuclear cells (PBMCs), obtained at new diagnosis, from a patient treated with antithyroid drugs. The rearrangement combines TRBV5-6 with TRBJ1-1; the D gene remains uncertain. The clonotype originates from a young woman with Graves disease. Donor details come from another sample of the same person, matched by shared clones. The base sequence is TGTGCCAGCAGCACCTTAGGAACAGAATCCCTGAGAGCTTTCTTT. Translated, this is CASSTLGTESLRAFF.